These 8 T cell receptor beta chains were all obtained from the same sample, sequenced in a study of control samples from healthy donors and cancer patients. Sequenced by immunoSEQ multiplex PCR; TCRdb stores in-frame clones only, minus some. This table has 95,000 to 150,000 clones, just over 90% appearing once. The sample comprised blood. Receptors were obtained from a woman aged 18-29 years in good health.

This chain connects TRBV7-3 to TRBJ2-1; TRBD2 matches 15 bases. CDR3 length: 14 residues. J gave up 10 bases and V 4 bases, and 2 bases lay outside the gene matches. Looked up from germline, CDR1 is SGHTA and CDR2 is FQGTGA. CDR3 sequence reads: CASSSGLAGGEQFF. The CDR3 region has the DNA TGTGCCAGCAGCTCGGGACTAGCGGGAGGAGAGCAGTTCTTC.

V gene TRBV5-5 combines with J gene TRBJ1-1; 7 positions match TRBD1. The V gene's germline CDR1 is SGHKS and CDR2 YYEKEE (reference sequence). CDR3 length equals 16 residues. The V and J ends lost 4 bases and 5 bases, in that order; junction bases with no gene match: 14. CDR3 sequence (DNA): TGTGCCAGCAGCCCCGACAGGGAGACGGGTGGGACTGAAGCTTTCTTT. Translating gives CASSPDRETGGTEAFF.

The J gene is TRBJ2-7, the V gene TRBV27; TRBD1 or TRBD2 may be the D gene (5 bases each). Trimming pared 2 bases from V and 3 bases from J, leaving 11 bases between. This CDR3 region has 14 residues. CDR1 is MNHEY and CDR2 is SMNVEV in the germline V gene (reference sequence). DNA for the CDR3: TGTGCCAGCAGTTTAGGTGGGACCCACTACGAGCAGTACTTC. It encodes CASSLGGTHYEQYF.

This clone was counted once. CDR3 amino acids: CASSLGLAGSARETQYF. In nucleotides, the CDR3 is TGTGCCAGCAGCTTGGGGCTAGCGGGCTCAGCTAGGGAGACCCAGTACTTC. The V gene is TRBV7-2, the J gene TRBJ2-5, with 8 bases identical to TRBD2. Germline V CDR1 and CDR2: SGHTA, FQGNSA. The junction had 14 bases not matched to a gene; V was cut back by 3 bases and J by 5 bases. The CDR3 runs to 17 residues. The full variable domain, with the rest looked up from reference TRBV7-2 and TRBJ2-5, is GAGVSQSPSNKVTEKGKDVELRCDPISGHTALYWYRQSLGQGLEFLIYFQGNSAPDKSGLPSDRFSAERTGGSVSTLTIQRTQQEDSAVYLCASSLGLAGSARETQYFGPGTRLLVL.

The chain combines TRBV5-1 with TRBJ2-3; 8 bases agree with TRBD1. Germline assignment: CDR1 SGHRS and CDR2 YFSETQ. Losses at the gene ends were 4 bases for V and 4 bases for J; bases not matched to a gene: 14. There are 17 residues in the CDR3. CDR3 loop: CASSTLGTGGGPDTQYF. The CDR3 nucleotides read TGCGCCAGCAGCACCCTCGGGACAGGTGGGGGTCCAGATACGCAGTATTTT.

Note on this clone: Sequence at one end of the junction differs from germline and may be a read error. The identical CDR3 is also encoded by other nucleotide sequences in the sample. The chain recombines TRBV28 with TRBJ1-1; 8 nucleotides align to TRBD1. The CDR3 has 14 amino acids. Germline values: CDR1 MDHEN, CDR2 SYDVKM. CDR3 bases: TGTGCCAGCAGTCCAGGGGGCGGTGGCACTGAAGCCTTCTTT. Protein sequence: CASSPGGGGTEAFF.

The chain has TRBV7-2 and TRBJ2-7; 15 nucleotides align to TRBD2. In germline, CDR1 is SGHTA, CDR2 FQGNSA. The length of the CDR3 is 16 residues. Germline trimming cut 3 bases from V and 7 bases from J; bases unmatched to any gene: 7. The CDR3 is CASSLGLAGGRNEQYF. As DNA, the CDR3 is TGTGCCAGCAGCTTGGGACTAGCGGGGGGCCGAAATGAGCAGTACTTC.

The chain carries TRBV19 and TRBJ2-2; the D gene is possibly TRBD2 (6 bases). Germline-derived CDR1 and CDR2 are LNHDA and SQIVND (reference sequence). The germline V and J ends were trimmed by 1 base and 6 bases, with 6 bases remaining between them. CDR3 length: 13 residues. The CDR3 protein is CASSIGGAGELFF. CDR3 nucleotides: TGTGCCAGTAGTATAGGGGGGGCCGGGGAGCTGTTTTTT.